This TCR beta chain was obtained from a study of cytomegalovirus exposure and HLA in healthy donors. This CDR3 spans 15 amino acids. With V trimmed by 2 bases and J by 6 bases, 7 bases remained unmatched. Germline V gene lookup returns CDR1 MGHDK and CDR2 SYGVNS. General study points: Per a prior analysis, the majority of TCR beta V segments were productive roughly 87% or roughly 30% of the time. Beyond CMV serostatus, there was no information to go on about immune exposure.

In this sample, this clone turned up a few times. Its antigen is still unknown. The PCR made use of 60 Vbeta and 13 Jbeta primers. Data came from immunoSEQ multiplex PCR; TCRdb stores just in-frame clones and leaves some out. The data contain roughly 190,000 clones, 9.5% to 15% of them singletons. The TCR originated in a man aged 50 to 60 in good health and CMV-seropositive. The chain combines TRBV25-1 with TRBJ1-2, with 9 bases lining up with TRBD1. Sequenced sample: PBMCs. CDR3 sequence reads: CASSEPNRGRDGYTF. CDR3 DNA: TGTGCCAGCAGTGAACCTAACAGGGGGCGGGATGGCTACACCTTC.